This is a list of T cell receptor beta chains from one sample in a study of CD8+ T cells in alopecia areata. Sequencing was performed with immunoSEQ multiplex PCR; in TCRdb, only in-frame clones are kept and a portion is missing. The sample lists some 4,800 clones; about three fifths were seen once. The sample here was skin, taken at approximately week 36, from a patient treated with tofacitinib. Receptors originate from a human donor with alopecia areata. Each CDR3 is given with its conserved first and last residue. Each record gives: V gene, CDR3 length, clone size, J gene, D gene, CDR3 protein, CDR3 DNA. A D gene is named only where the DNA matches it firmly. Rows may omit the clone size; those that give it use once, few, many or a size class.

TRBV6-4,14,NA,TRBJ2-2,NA,CASSDSTDTGELFF,TGTGCCAGCAGTGACTCGACAGACACCGGGGAGCTGTTTTTT
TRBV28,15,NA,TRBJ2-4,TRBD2,CASSSPGLGRNIQYF,TGTGCCAGCAGTTCTCCGGGACTAGGGAGGAACATTCAGTACTTC
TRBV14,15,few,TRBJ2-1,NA,CASSRQALIYNEQFF,TGTGCCAGCAGCCGACAGGCCTTAATCTACAATGAGCAGTTCTTC
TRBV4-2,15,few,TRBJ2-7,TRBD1,CASSQETGGPYEQYF,TGTGCCAGCAGCCAAGAAACAGGGGGACCCTACGAGCAGTACTTC
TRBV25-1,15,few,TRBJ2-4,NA,CASSSGPLAKNIQYF,TGTGCCAGCAGTTCAGGCCCCCTAGCCAAAAACATTCAGTACTTC
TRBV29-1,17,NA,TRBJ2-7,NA,CSVVFGQVLSLDYEQYF,TGCAGCGTTGTCTTCGGGCAGGTCCTTTCCCTTGACTACGAGCAGTACTTC
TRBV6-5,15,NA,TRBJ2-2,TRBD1,CASSIRDRGSGELFF,TGTGCCAGCAGTATCCGAGACAGGGGTTCCGGGGAGCTGTTTTTT
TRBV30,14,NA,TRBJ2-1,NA,CAWSVGVGANEQFF,TGTGCCTGGAGTGTAGGCGTGGGGGCGAATGAGCAGTTCTTC
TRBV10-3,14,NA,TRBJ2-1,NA,CAISARANVHEQFF,TGTGCCATCAGTGCCAGGGCCAATGTCCATGAGCAGTTCTTC
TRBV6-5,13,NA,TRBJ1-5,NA,CASRSRGNQPQHF,TGTGCCAGCAGGTCGAGAGGCAATCAGCCCCAGCATTTT
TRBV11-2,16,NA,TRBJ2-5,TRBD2,CASSLVTGGPEKTQYF,TGTGCCAGCAGCTTAGTCACGGGAGGGCCTGAAAAGACCCAGTACTTC
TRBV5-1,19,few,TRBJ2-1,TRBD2,CASSPRSQNPLAGPNEQFF,TGCGCCAGCAGCCCCAGATCGCAGAACCCTTTAGCGGGCCCCAATGAGCAGTTCTTC
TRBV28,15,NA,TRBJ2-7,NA,CASSHTGLGSYEQYF,TGTGCCAGCAGTCATACAGGGCTGGGGTCCTACGAGCAGTACTTC
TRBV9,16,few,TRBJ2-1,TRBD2,CARSVSAGGGVIEQFF,TGTGCCCGCAGCGTATCCGCGGGAGGGGGGGTTATTGAGCAGTTCTTC
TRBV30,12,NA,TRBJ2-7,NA,CALRYSPSEQYF,TGTGCCCTTCGCTACAGCCCTTCCGAGCAGTACTTC
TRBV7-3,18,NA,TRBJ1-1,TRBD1,CAGSPGGTVGPMNTEAFF,TGTGCCGGCAGCCCCGGGGGGACAGTGGGCCCTATGAACACTGAAGCTTTCTTT
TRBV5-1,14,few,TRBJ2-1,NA,CASSFGRTGDEQFF,TGCGCCAGCAGCTTCGGGCGGACCGGGGATGAGCAGTTCTTC
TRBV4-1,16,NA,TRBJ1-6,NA,CASSRDTSSYNSPLHF,TGCGCCAGCAGCCGAGATACGAGCTCCTATAATTCACCCCTCCACTTT
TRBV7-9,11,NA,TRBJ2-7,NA,CAAGGIYEQYF,TGTGCCGCAGGGGGGATCTACGAGCAGTACTTC
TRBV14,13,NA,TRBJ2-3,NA,CASSQASWDTQYF,TGTGCCAGCAGCCAGGCTTCGTGGGATACGCAGTATTTT
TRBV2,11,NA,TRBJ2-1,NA,CASSPYNEQFF,TGTGCCAGCAGTCCCTACAATGAGCAGTTCTTC
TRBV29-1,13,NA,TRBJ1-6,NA,CSVRQPGNSPLHF,TGCAGCGTCAGACAGCCGGGGAATTCACCCCTCCACTTT
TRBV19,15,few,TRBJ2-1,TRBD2,CASTHGAGGFNEQFF,TGTGCCAGCACCCACGGAGCGGGAGGGTTCAATGAGCAGTTCTTC
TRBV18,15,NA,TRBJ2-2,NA,CASSLGGRSTGELFF,TGTGCCAGCTCACTCGGAGGGAGAAGCACCGGGGAGCTGTTTTTT
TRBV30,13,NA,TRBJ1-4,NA,CAWSRHTDEKLFF,TGTGCCTGGAGTAGGCACACCGATGAAAAACTGTTTTTT
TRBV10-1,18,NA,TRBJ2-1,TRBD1,CASSWGAPGQGIDNEQLF,TGCGCCAGCAGTTGGGGCGCACCGGGACAGGGGATCGACAATGAGCAGCTCTTC
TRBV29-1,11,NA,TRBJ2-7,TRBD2,CSVKAGVEQYF,TGCAGCGTTAAAGCGGGGGTCGAGCAGTACTTC
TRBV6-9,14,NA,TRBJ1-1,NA,CASSRDLINTEAFF,TGTGCCAGCAGCCGCGACCTTATTAACACTGAAGCTTTCTTT
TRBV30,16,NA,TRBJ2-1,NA,CAWSPDRGSWSGKQFF,TGTGCCTGGAGCCCCGACCGTGGGAGCTGGTCGGGGAAGCAGTTCTTC
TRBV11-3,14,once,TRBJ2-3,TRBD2,CASSRSGRTDTQYF,TGTGCCAGCAGCCGTAGCGGGCGCACAGATACGCAGTATTTT
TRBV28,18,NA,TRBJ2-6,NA,CASSDEFLTQSRANVLTF,TGTGCCAGCAGTGACGAGTTCTTGACACAAAGTCGGGCCAACGTCCTGACTTTC
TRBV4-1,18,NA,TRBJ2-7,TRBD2,CASSHIVPREASPYEQYF,TGCGCCAGCAGCCATATCGTACCGCGGGAGGCCTCACCGTACGAGCAGTACTTC
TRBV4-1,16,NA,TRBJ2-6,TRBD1,CASSHTGGSGANVLTF,TGCGCCAGCAGCCATACAGGGGGCTCTGGGGCCAACGTCCTGACTTTC
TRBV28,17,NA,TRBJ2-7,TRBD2,CASSFGASGLAGFEQYF,TGTGCCAGCAGTTTCGGGGCCTCGGGACTAGCGGGCTTCGAGCAGTACTTC
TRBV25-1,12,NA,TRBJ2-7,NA,CARYDRLSLRYF,TGTGCCAGGTACGACAGGTTGTCTCTTCGGTACTTC
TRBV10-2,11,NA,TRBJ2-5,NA,CATTYQETQYF,TGCGCCACCACGTACCAAGAGACCCAGTACTTC
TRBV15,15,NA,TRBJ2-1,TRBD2,CATPPCSGGYNEQFF,TGTGCCACTCCACCATGTAGCGGGGGTTACAATGAGCAGTTCTTC
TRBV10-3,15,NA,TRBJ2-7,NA,CAISESVVGRYEQYF,TGTGCCATCAGTGAGTCTGTTGTCGGTCGCTACGAGCAGTACTTC
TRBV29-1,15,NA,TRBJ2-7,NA,CSATPSGVGSVEQYF,TGCAGCGCCACCCCCTCGGGAGTGGGTTCTGTCGAGCAGTACTTC
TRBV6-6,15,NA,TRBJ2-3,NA,CASSYDGKSTDTQYF,TGTGCCAGCAGTTACGACGGAAAAAGCACAGATACGCAGTATTTT
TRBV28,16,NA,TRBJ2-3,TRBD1,CASSSPRQGARDTQYF,TGTGCCAGCAGCTCCCCACGACAGGGGGCGCGGGATACGCAGTATTTT
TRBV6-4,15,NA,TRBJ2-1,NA,CASSEGPSGYNEQFF,TGTGCCAGCAGTGAGGGCCCGTCAGGCTACAATGAGCAGTTCTTC
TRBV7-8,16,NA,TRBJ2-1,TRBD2,CASSISGPLPSNEQFF,TGTGCCAGCAGCATTAGCGGGCCCCTCCCGAGCAATGAGCAGTTCTTC
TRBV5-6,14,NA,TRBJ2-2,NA,CASSPSMNTGELFF,TGTGCCAGCAGCCCGTCCATGAACACCGGGGAGCTGTTTTTT
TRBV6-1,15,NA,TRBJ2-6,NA,CASSEAGARANVLTF,TGTGCCAGCAGTGAAGCCGGGGCGAGGGCCAACGTCCTGACTTTC
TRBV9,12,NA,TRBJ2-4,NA,CASSVGGPITYF,TGTGCCAGCAGCGTAGGCGGGCCCATTACGTACTTC
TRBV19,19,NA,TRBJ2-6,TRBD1,CASSIVRTGGVSGANVLTF,TGTGCCAGTAGTATAGTCCGGACAGGGGGCGTCTCTGGGGCCAACGTCCTGACTTTC
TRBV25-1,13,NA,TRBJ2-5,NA,CASSEFGGETQYF,TGTGCCAGCAGTGAATTCGGGGGAGAGACCCAGTACTTC
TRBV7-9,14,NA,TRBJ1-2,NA,CASSLLGDEYGYTF,TGTGCCAGCAGCTTATTGGGGGATGAATATGGCTACACCTTC
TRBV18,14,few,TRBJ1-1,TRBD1,CASSTGTGITEAFF,TGTGCCAGCTCAACCGGGACAGGGATCACTGAAGCTTTCTTT
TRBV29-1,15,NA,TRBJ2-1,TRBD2,CSVEVSSGTGGEQFF,TGCAGCGTTGAAGTTTCTAGCGGGACCGGTGGTGAGCAGTTCTTC
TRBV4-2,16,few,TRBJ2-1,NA,CASSQEGGTAYNEQFF,TGTGCCAGCAGCCAAGAGGGGGGGACAGCTTACAATGAGCAGTTCTTC
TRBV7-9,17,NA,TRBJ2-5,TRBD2,CASSSRGRERPPETQYF,TGTGCCAGCAGCTCCCGAGGGCGGGAGAGGCCCCCAGAGACCCAGTACTTC
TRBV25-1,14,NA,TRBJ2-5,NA,CASTQGGWQETQYF,TGTGCCAGCACCCAAGGGGGATGGCAAGAGACCCAGTACTTC